This T cell receptor (beta chain) appears in the sequencing data of a study of blood T cell repertoires in COVID-19. Participants were placed into cohorts based on the clinical history they reported. The study counted Cohort 3 donors as recovered given two negative PCRs, clearance, or symptom resolution. Sequencing was performed with immunoSEQ multiplex PCR; in TCRdb, only in-frame clones are kept and a portion is missing. Counted here are some 200,000 clones, 70% to 90% occurring once; the ten biggest clones make up 6.5% to 9.5%. Germline V lookup: CDR1 MNHEY, CDR2 SMNVEV (reference sequence). CDR3 size: 13 residues. V shed 4 bases and J shed 1 base, with 7 bases lying between them. A word on this clone: In the same sample, other DNA sequences code for this CDR3.

This chain links TRBV27 with TRBJ1-1; TRBD1 is a possible D gene (5 bases). The material sequenced was PBMCs or T cells enriched from blood (not recorded which). The origin of this receptor is a woman aged 18 to 35 who had recovered from COVID-19. The CDR3 DNA reads as TGTGCCAGCAGTTCCACAGGGAACACTGAAGCTTTCTTT. Encoded protein: CASSSTGNTEAFF.